This T cell receptor (beta chain) came from a study of blood T cells in healthy people across ages (dated by TCRdb to the mid-2010s). Study-wide context: In model experiments, template switching captured roughly one uniquely barcoded TCR beta cDNA molecule for every two T cells. Using deep sequencing normalized with unique cDNA molecular identifiers, the study measured how TCR beta repertoire diversity changes with age. The donors were split into four age groups: young (average about 15 years), middle-aged (39), aged (over 55) and long-lived (under 85). To avoid experimental bias, donors of different ages were randomly spread across the sequencing lanes. For two donors (one aged 18 to 30 and one aged 80 or older), the study analyzed two additional independent replicas of 1 million unique cDNA reads from the same blood draw.

Taken from cysteine to phenylalanine, the CDR3 has 15 residues. The entry retains the CDR3 DNA only, 45 bases that are in frame from base 1. Taken from the germline V gene, the CDR1 and CDR2 loops are MNHEY and SVGAGI. Trimming takes 2 bases off V and 10 bases off J; junction bases not matched to a gene: 10. General conclusions and limits of the study: Estimates of total diversity based on one million sequenced T cells were regarded as lower bounds and as underestimates. The long-lived group showed more naive CD4+ T cells, fewer expanded clones and increased TCR diversity than the aged group, suggesting age selection. Because profiling used bulk unsorted PBMCs, naive and antigen-experienced compartments could not be compared conclusively. As age increased, observed TCR beta diversity per million T cells dropped in a roughly linear way, and a significant reduction was already evident by age roughly 36. Donor CMV infection status was unknown, potentially confounding age-related changes in expanded clonotypes. There was a strong correlation between observed TCR beta diversity and the percentage of naive T cells measured by flow cytometry.

Receptor amplification or capture employed 5' RACE. The sample was run on an Illumina HiSeq 2500. A second PCR of about 7 to 12 cycles was run with a J-beta primer mix and a sample-barcoded 5' primer. A template-switch 5' adaptor carrying 12 random nucleotides introduced a unique molecular identifier onto each TCR beta cDNA molecule. Each sample yielded at least 2.5 million CDR3-containing paired-end reads. First-strand cDNA was synthesized from all RNA with the Mint cDNA synthesis kit, primed by a TRBC-specific oligonucleotide. After uracil-DNA glycosylase treatment, a first 18-cycle PCR used universal primers M1SS and BC2_uni_R on all cDNA. Under the source paper's analysis protocol: Normalization of each sample was performed by random selection of 1 million high-quality reads, each carrying a distinct molecular identifier. Reads with shared molecular identifiers were discarded instead of being binned into consensus sequences. MiTCR, with a Q25 quality threshold and the strictest error-elimination algorithm, was used for CDR3 identification, clonotype clustering and error correction. A nonparametric unseen species model with Euler transformation was used to estimate a lower bound on total TCR beta diversity. Using fastp at Q25 and MiXCR, TCRdb reprocessed the public reads and kept productive beta chains. Duplicate CDR3 protein sequences are folded into a single record with the most common DNA and genes. What appears here as the V and J calls and clone size reflects TCRdb's work, not the paper's. The sample table records around 1.7 million distinct CDR3 sequences; 28% of these occur just once. 7.7% of the sample is in the top ten clones.

On this clonotype: This clone's antigen is unknown. Per-base quality was not reported, and no clone a single base away is much larger than it.

The roughly 38 donors, aged about 6 to 95 years, were systemically healthy Caucasian individuals from Russia. Each donor gave about 11 milliliters of peripheral blood, drawn into EDTA-treated Vacutainer tubes. Ficoll-Paque density-gradient centrifugation was used to isolate PBMCs, with at least 7 million per sample. Trizol reagent was used to extract total RNA from the PBMCs, yielding at least 5 micrograms per sample. For every donor, flow cytometry on a PBMC aliquot measured the percentage of naive CD45RAhigh/CD27high T cells. The sequence came from a young woman in good health. Sequenced material: blood. Recombination linked TRBV6-5 to TRBJ1-4; a stretch of 7 junction bases matches TRBD1. CDR3 region: CASSYRRQGGGKLFF. The DNA is TGTGCCAGCAGTTACCGGAGACAGGGAGGAGGAAAACTGTTTTTT.